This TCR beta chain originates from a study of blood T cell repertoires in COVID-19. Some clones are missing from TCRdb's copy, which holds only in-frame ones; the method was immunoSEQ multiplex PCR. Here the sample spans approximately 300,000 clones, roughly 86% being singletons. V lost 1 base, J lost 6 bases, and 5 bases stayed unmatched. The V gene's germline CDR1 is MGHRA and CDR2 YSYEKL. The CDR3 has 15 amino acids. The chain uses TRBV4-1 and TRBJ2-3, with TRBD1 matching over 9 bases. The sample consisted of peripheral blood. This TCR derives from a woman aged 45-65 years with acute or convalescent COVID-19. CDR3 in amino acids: CASSQAEGQGDTQYF. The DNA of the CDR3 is TGCGCCAGCAGCCAAGCAGAGGGACAGGGTGATACGCAGTATTTT.